This T cell receptor (beta chain) came from a study of shared clonotypes between healthy human individuals. The repertoire was sequenced with immunoSEQ multiplex PCR; TCRdb's copy has only in-frame clones and lacks some. In the table there are about 2 million clones, approximately 95% of which are singletons. This clone was counted a single time. The antigen is unknown. Whole-study results and caveats: In the sorted subsets, rarefaction showed sequencing was incomplete despite large depth. Sampling used blood alone; tissue repertoires probably differ.

This receptor was obtained from a man between 18 and 35 years old in good health. The sequenced sample consisted of naive CD4+ T cells sorted from blood. Stated subset: CD45RA+ positively selected.

This chain's CDR3 is CASSELGRHWGELGGYTF. In DNA, the CDR3 is TGTGCCAGCAGTGAATTAGGACGACATTGGGGGGAATTAGGTGGCTACACCTTC. V and J are TRBV25-1 and TRBJ1-2; TRBD1 might be the D (5 bases). Germline V CDR1 and CDR2: MGHDK, SYGVNS. Trimming left V 1 base short and J 7 bases short, with 25 bases between. The CDR3 loop spans 18 amino acids.